Included here is one TCR beta chain sequence, with context. A single record per CDR3 protein comes from TCRdb applying MiXCR to the RT-PCR reads. The sample shows about 700,000 distinct CDR3 sequences, approximately 15% of them seen only once. The CDR3 has 14 amino acids. CDR1 DFQATT and CDR2 SNEGSKA come from the germline V gene (reference sequence). V lost 2 bases and J 2 bases, leaving 12 bases between the germline ends. These data come from a study of response to subunit inactivated influenza vaccine. The sequencing here drew on PBMCs from blood, taken 14 to 15 days before vaccination. The sequence derives from a man in his fifties or sixties who received an inactivated influenza vaccine. This chain connects TRBV20-1 to TRBJ1-1; perhaps TRBD1 as D (6 bases). CDR3: CSARRGALNTEAFF. Written as DNA, the CDR3 is TGCAGTGCTAGAAGGGGGGCGCTTAACACTGAAGCTTTCTTT.